Shown below are 9 T cell receptor beta chains from a single sample sequenced in a study of blood T cell repertoires in COVID-19. Only in-frame clones appear in the TCRdb table, and some are missing; sequencing was by immunoSEQ multiplex PCR. The sample carries 330,000 or so clones, about 87% recorded once. The sample consisted of PBMCs or T cells enriched from blood (not recorded which). These TCRs come from a young man who had recovered from COVID-19.

The chain combines TRBV27 with TRBJ2-5; TRBD2 agrees at 7 bases. Germline V gene lookup returns CDR1 MNHEY and CDR2 SMNVEV (reference sequence). V lost 5 bases to trimming and J lost 7 bases; unmatched junction nucleotides: 22. The CDR3 contains 18 residues. For the CDR3, the DNA is TGTGCCAGCAGTCCATGGTCGGGGAGGGCCCCACCGACCGGGACCCAGTACTTC. It codes for CASSPWSGRAPPTGTQYF.

Ten or more counts support this clone. V is TRBV25-1 and J is TRBJ2-5; D gene uncertain. Germline V gives CDR1 MGHDK, CDR2 SYGVNS. This CDR3 is built from 13 residues. V was shortened by 8 bases and J by 4 bases, with 14 bases between the two germline ends. CDR3 sequence reads: CASSRRTGETQYF. The CDR3 coding sequence is TGTGCCAGCTCTAGACGAACGGGAGAGACCCAGTACTTC.

CDR3 nucleotide sequence: TGTGCCAGCAGCCCGCACCCCGTAACAGGGTTCACTGAAGCTTTCTTT. Amino acids: CASSPHPVTGFTEAFF. V is TRBV3-1 (or the pseudogene TRBV3-2) and J is TRBJ1-1; possible D gene TRBD1, 6 bases. The CDR3 is 16 residues long. The V gene's germline CDR1 is LGHDT and CDR2 YNNKEL (reference sequence). V was trimmed by 4 bases and J by 4 bases, leaving 19 bases between them.

The CDR3 DNA reads as TGTGCCAGCAGTATTTCCCCGGTGGACATTCAGTACTTC. As protein: CASSISPVDIQYF. The gene calls are TRBV9 and TRBJ2-4; D not certain. Germline V lookup: CDR1 SGDLS, CDR2 YYNGEE. Trimming pared 5 bases from V and 8 bases from J, leaving 14 bases between. The CDR3 sequence is 13 residues long.

The chain uses TRBV21-1 and TRBJ1-3; TRBD1, the table's D call, was not compared with the DNA. TRBV21-1 is designated a pseudogene. CDR3 length: 18 amino acids. DNA of the CDR3: TGTGCCAGCAGCAAACTCTTCGGACAGGAACCTCTCTGTCGGACCATATATTTT. It codes for CASSKLFGQEPLCRTIYF.

This chain links TRBV6-5 with TRBJ2-3; 10 bases are shared with TRBD1. Germline CDR1 MNHEY, CDR2 SVGAGI. V dropped 7 bases and J dropped 3; count of bases not matched to a gene: 7. CDR3 size: 15 residues. For the CDR3, the DNA is TGTGCCAGCACACCCGGGACAGGGGCAACAGATACGCAGTATTTT. It encodes CASTPGTGATDTQYF.

The genes are TRBV5-4 and TRBJ2-3; 10 bases line up with TRBD1. From germline, CDR1 is SGHNT and CDR2 YYREEE (reference sequence). The trim removed 3 bases at V and 0 bases at J, leaving 1 base unmatched. The CDR3 covers 15 residues. CDR3 sequence reads: CASSSTGGSTDTQYF. As DNA, the CDR3 is TGTGCCAGCAGCTCGACAGGGGGCAGCACAGATACGCAGTATTTT.

The gene calls are TRBV28 and TRBJ2-1; 8 bases line up with TRBD2. Germline CDR1 and CDR2: MDHEN and SYDVKM. Germline trimming cut 2 bases from V and 0 bases from J; bases unmatched to any gene: 6. The CDR3 length is 17 residues. CDR3 in amino acids: CASSLAGGSSSYNEQFF. CDR3 in DNA: TGTGCCAGCAGTTTAGCGGGGGGCTCGAGCTCCTACAATGAGCAGTTCTTC.

The rearrangement uses TRBV2 and TRBJ1-5, with TRBD1 identical over 7 bases. The trim removed 5 bases at V and 3 bases at J, leaving 22 bases unmatched. The CDR3 runs 20 residues. The germline V gene has CDR1 SNHLY and CDR2 FYNNEI. The CDR3 nucleotides are TGTGCCAGCAGTATAGACAGGGTTGGATTGACTGGGTTAAACAATCAGCCCCAGCATTTT. Amino acid sequence: CASSIDRVGLTGLNNQPQHF.